These 21 T cell receptor beta chains were sequenced from one sample in a study of blood T cell repertoires in COVID-19. This table comes from immunoSEQ multiplex PCR, and its TCRdb copy is limited to in-frame clones, with some not included. The table includes approximately 220,000 clones, 83% detected once. Sequencing was carried out using PBMCs or T cells enriched from blood (not recorded which). These receptor sequences come from a woman in her thirties or forties who had been exposed to COVID-19.

The chain combines TRBV10-3 with TRBJ2-3, with a weak D call TRBD2 (6 bases). The length of the CDR3 is 13 residues. Germline V gene lookup returns CDR1 ENHRY and CDR2 SYGVKD. The V end was cut by 6 bases, the J end by 0 bases, with 7 bases between. This CDR3 reads CAIRAGSTDTQYF. CDR3 bases: TGTGCCATCAGGGCGGGGAGCACAGATACGCAGTATTTT.

The CDR3 protein is CASSPIVAGGSTDTQYF. The CDR3 DNA reads TGTGCCAGCTCACCAATCGTGGCAGGAGGGAGCACAGATACGCAGTATTTT. The V and J genes are TRBV18 and TRBJ2-3; TRBD2 might be the D (6 bases). Germline V gene lookup returns CDR1 KGHSH and CDR2 LQKENI. The germline V and J ends were trimmed by 2 bases and 0 bases, with 15 bases remaining between them. The CDR3 runs 17 residues.

The rearrangement uses TRBV7-9 and TRBJ1-2; 8 nucleotides agree with TRBD1. Per the germline V gene, CDR1 is SEHNR and CDR2 is FQNEAQ (reference sequence). The ends lost 5 bases at V and 8 bases at J; junction bases unmatched: 13. The CDR3 has 15 amino acids. The CDR3 nucleotides are TGTGCCAGCAGCCTAGTTGGGCCAGGGGGCCGGGGCTACACCTTC. Translation gives CASSLVGPGGRGYTF.

The V call is TRBV13, the J call TRBJ2-7; TRBD2 is a possible D gene (5 bases). Germline loops: CDR1 PRHDT, CDR2 FYEKMQ (reference sequence). V was cut by 2 bases and J by 2 bases, with 7 bases left in between. The CDR3 contains 13 residues. The CDR3 sequence: CASSLPGTYEQYF. The CDR3 DNA reads as TGTGCCAGCAGCTTACCGGGGACCTACGAGCAGTACTTC.

This clone came up once. CDR3 nucleotides: TGCGCCAGCAGCTTGGGAGATCTCAACACTGAAGCTTTCTTT. Protein: CASSLGDLNTEAFF. The V gene is TRBV5-1, the J gene TRBJ1-1; D gene unclear. Germline CDR1 and CDR2: SGHRS and YFSETQ. The CDR3 runs to 14 residues. The V end was cut by 0 bases, the J end by 2 bases, with 8 bases between.

This chain links TRBV12-3 or TRBV12-4 with TRBJ1-4; D remains unclear. The germline V and J ends were trimmed by 4 bases and 4 bases, with 7 bases remaining between them. The CDR3 loop spans 13 amino acids. The CDR3, as DNA: TGTGCCAGCAGTTGGGCCAGTAATGAAAAACTGTTTTTT. Translating it yields CASSWASNEKLFF.

The V call is TRBV7-9, the J call TRBJ1-1; 8 nucleotides agree with TRBD1. CDR3 size: 16 residues. Germline values: CDR1 SEHNR, CDR2 FQNEAQ (reference sequence). V gave up 0 bases and J gave up 7 bases; unmatched junction bases: 10. The DNA for the CDR3 is TGTGCCAGCAGCTTAGCGGGGACATACGGACAGGGTGAAGCTTTCTTT. Its translation is CASSLAGTYGQGEAFF.

This clone occurred a few times. The chain is built from TRBV9 and TRBJ2-1, with D perhaps matching TRBD1 (7 bases). Trimming cost V 4 bases and J 2 bases, with 16 bases left between them. The germline V gene encodes CDR1 SGDLS and CDR2 YYNGEE. CDR3 length: 16 amino acids. CDR3 bases: TGTGCCAGCAGCCCTCGACAGGGAGGCACCTACAATGAGCAGTTCTTC. It yields the protein CASSPRQGGTYNEQFF. Full variable domain (rest looked up from reference TRBV9 and TRBJ2-1): DSGVTQTPKHLITATGQRVTLRCSPRSGDLSVYWYQQSLDQGLQFLIQYYNGEERAKGNILERFSAQQFPDLHSELNLSSLELGDSALYFCASSPRQGGTYNEQFFGPGTRLTVL.

The gene calls are TRBV19 and TRBJ1-6, with 8 bases matching TRBD1. CDR1 is LNHDA and CDR2 is SQIVND in the germline V gene (reference sequence). The trim removed 7 bases at V and 0 bases at J, leaving 8 bases unmatched. The CDR3 sequence is 17 residues long. This chain's CDR3 is CASMGDRRSSYNSPLHF. Written as DNA, the CDR3 is TGTGCCAGTATGGGGGACAGGAGGAGCTCCTATAATTCACCCCTCCACTTT.

The V and J genes are TRBV7-2 and TRBJ1-6, with D perhaps matching TRBD1 (6 bases). The V end lost 1 base, the J end lost 2 bases, and 12 bases lay between the germline ends. Looked up from germline, CDR1 is SGHTA and CDR2 is FQGNSA. The CDR3 totals 17 residues. The CDR3 here is CASSLGTVDPYNSPLHF. The CDR3 nucleotides read TGTGCCAGCAGCTTAGGGACAGTGGACCCCTATAATTCACCCCTCCACTTT.

Turning to this clone: Germline is not matched at one junction end, which may reflect a read error. The V call is TRBV7-3, the J call TRBJ2-2, with a weak D call TRBD1 (6 bases). Per the germline V gene, CDR1 is SGHTA and CDR2 is FQGTGA. The CDR3 has 15 residues. CDR3 nucleotide sequence: TGTGCCAACAGCTTAATAGGGGGTAGCGCCGGGGAGCTGTTTTTT. Its translation is CANSLIGGSAGELFF.

The rearrangement joins TRBV7-8 to TRBJ2-3, with a weak D call TRBD1 (6 bases). The CDR3 runs 18 residues. Germline V lookup: CDR1 SGHVS, CDR2 FQNEAQ. V was pared by 1 base and J by 7 bases, with 24 bases between. The CDR3 sequence is CASSLDQPGIGGLNTQYF. The CDR3 DNA is TGTGCCAGCAGCTTAGACCAACCCGGAATTGGGGGCTTGAATACGCAGTATTTT.

This chain joins TRBV19 and TRBJ1-1, with no clear D. The CDR3 loop spans 11 amino acids. V lost 3 bases and J 4 bases, leaving 3 bases between the germline ends. Germline lookup yields CDR1 LNHDA and CDR2 SQIVND (reference sequence). CDR3 coding DNA: TGTGCCAGTAGTATCGGCACTGAAGCTTTCTTT. It specifies CASSIGTEAFF.

The chain is built from TRBV2 and TRBJ1-2; TRBD1 matches 8 bases. Trimming took 7 bases from V and 8 from J; bases not matched to a gene: 9. The CDR3 covers 13 residues. Germline lookup yields CDR1 SNHLY and CDR2 FYNNEI. The CDR3, as DNA: TGTGCCAGCACTGGACAGGGAGAAGAGGGCTACACCTTC. It specifies CASTGQGEEGYTF.

The rearrangement uses TRBV6-5 and TRBJ2-7; a weak D match, TRBD2 (6 bases). V lost 6 bases and J 6 bases, leaving 18 bases between the germline ends. CDR1 MNHEY and CDR2 SVGAGI come from the germline V gene. There are 14 residues in the CDR3. The CDR3 protein is CASSPRGLGFEQYF. The CDR3 DNA sequence: TGTGCCAGCAGCCCCCGGGGGTTAGGGTTCGAGCAGTACTTC.

The chain has TRBV30 and TRBJ1-2; D is unclear. V lost 4 bases to trimming and J lost 4 bases, with 16 bases between them. The CDR3 extends over 14 amino acids. CDR1 and CDR2 from the germline V gene are GTSNPN and SVGIG (reference sequence). The CDR3 sequence is CAWNRRTLGYGYTF. CDR3 bases: TGTGCCTGGAACCGTAGAACCCTCGGCTATGGCTACACCTTC.

The chain combines TRBV7-6 with TRBJ1-3; 10 bases match TRBD1. V trimming: 5 bases; J trimming: 2 bases; junction bases outside the gene matches: 3. Germline V gene sequence: CDR1 SGHVS, CDR2 FNYEAQ. The CDR3 is 15 residues long. CDR3 in amino acids: CASSRQGAAGNTIYF. In nucleotides, the CDR3 is TGTGCCAGCAGCCGACAGGGGGCCGCTGGAAACACCATATATTTT.

The chain recombines TRBV7-3 with TRBJ2-2; tentatively, D is TRBD2 (6 bases). There are 15 residues in the CDR3. The V gene lost 4 bases and the J gene lost 3 bases, with 12 bases spanning the gap. Germline assignment: CDR1 SGHTA and CDR2 FQGTGA. The CDR3 nucleotides read TGTGCCAGCAGCTCTACCGGGGGTTACACCGGGGAGCTGTTTTTT. Translating it yields CASSSTGGYTGELFF.

For the CDR3, the DNA is TGTGCCAGCAGCCGGACTAGCGGGGCTACCGGGGAGCTGTTTTTT. Protein product: CASSRTSGATGELFF. The V and J genes are TRBV7-3 and TRBJ2-2; 12 nucleotides align to TRBD2. With V trimmed by 5 bases and J by 5 bases, 3 bases remained unmatched. CDR1 and CDR2 (germline): SGHTA, FQGTGA. The CDR3 covers 15 residues.

The chain couples TRBV11-1 to TRBJ2-3; no firm D call. V lost 7 bases, J lost 6 bases, and 23 bases lay in between. Germline values: CDR1 SGHAT, CDR2 FQDESV (reference sequence). The CDR3 loop spans 16 amino acids. The CDR3 region has the DNA TGTGCCAGCACCATGTTCCCGTCTTCAGGCGCGGATACGCAGTATTTT. The encoded protein is CASTMFPSSGADTQYF.

This clone appeared once. The J gene is TRBJ1-5, the V gene TRBV6-5; possibly TRBD1 for D (6 bases). The V end lost 5 bases, the J end lost 5 bases, and 10 bases lay between the germline ends. The CDR3 loop spans 13 amino acids. Germline CDR1 reads MNHEY; CDR2 reads SVGAGI. The CDR3 protein is CASSPNRDQPQHF. The CDR3 DNA reads as TGTGCCAGCAGTCCAAACAGGGATCAGCCCCAGCATTTT.